These 26 T cell receptor beta chains originate from one sample sequenced in a study of blood T cell repertoires in COVID-19. TCRdb's table, derived via immunoSEQ multiplex PCR, lists solely in-frame clones and lacks some. The sample has more than 400,000 clones, about nine tenths seen once. Sequencing was performed on PBMCs or T cells enriched from blood (not recorded which). The receptors were sampled from a woman between 18 and 29 years old who had recovered from COVID-19.

The J gene is TRBJ2-1, the V gene TRBV5-1; weak D call: TRBD2 (6 bases). CDR1 is SGHRS and CDR2 is YFSETQ in the germline V gene. Trimming removed 3 bases at V and 7 bases at J, with 20 bases between. The CDR3 loop spans 16 amino acids. CDR3: CASSSRRTSTLNEQFF. In DNA, the CDR3 is TGCGCCAGCAGCTCGCGGAGAACTAGCACCTTAAATGAGCAGTTCTTC.

The chain joins TRBV7-3 to TRBJ2-2; possible D gene TRBD2, 5 bases. V was pared by 5 bases and J by 5 bases, with 12 bases between. The CDR3 is 14 amino acids. Germline V gene data show CDR1 as SGHTA and CDR2 as FQGTGA. CDR3 sequence (DNA): TGTGCCAGCAGCGACCGGGGTCCGACCGGGGAGCTGTTTTTT. It is translated as CASSDRGPTGELFF.

The rearrangement joins TRBV2 to TRBJ1-4, with D hard to call. Germline loops: CDR1 SNHLY, CDR2 FYNNEI. This CDR3 region has 11 residues. V was trimmed by 3 bases and J by 13 bases, leaving 9 bases between them. In DNA, the CDR3 is TGTGCCAGCAGTGATAGCCCCTCACTGTTTTTT. This sequence encodes CASSDSPSLFF. Variable domain in full (rest from reference TRBV2 and TRBJ1-4): EPEVTQTPSHQVTQMGQEVILRCVPISNHLYFYWYRQILGQKVEFLVSFYNNEISEKSEIFDDQFSVERPDGSNFTLKIRSTKLEDSAMYFCASSDSPSLFFGSGTQLSVL.

The table lists this clone with a count of one. The rearrangement links TRBV7-2 to TRBJ2-7, with 9 positions matching TRBD1. The CDR3 runs 14 residues. CDR1 is SGHTA, CDR2 FQGNSA, per germline. The V and J ends lost 7 bases and 7 bases, in that order; junction bases with no gene match: 11. This chain's CDR3 is CASTRDRVGSEQYF. The CDR3, as DNA: TGTGCCAGCACTCGGGACAGGGTAGGATCTGAGCAGTACTTC.

The chain carries TRBV18 and TRBJ2-7, with 7 positions matching TRBD1. There are 14 residues in the CDR3. The ends lost 5 bases at V and 2 bases at J; junction bases unmatched: 6. CDR1 and CDR2 from the germline V gene are KGHSH and LQKENI. The CDR3 DNA is TGTGCCAGCTCAATGATACAGGGGACCTACGAGCAGTACTTC. This sequence encodes CASSMIQGTYEQYF.

V gene TRBV30 combines with J gene TRBJ1-6; 10 nucleotides line up with TRBD1. Losses at the gene ends were 2 bases for V and 7 bases for J; bases not matched to a gene: 8. Germline V gene lookup returns CDR1 GTSNPN and CDR2 SVGIG (reference sequence). The CDR3 extends over 16 amino acids. The CDR3 protein is CAWSKGQGSWNSPLHF. DNA of the CDR3: TGTGCCTGGAGTAAGGGACAGGGGTCTTGGAATTCACCCCTCCACTTT.

V usage is TRBV6-5 and J usage is TRBJ1-2; D gene unclear. Between the trimmed V and J ends, which lost 7 bases and 1 base, there was a span of 10 bases. This CDR3 is built from 13 residues. The V gene's germline CDR1 is MNHEY and CDR2 SVGAGI. CDR3 nucleotide sequence: TGTGCCAGCACCAAACCCAGTAACTATGGCTACACCTTC. Amino acid sequence: CASTKPSNYGYTF.

The V call is TRBV6-6, the J call TRBJ1-2; 8 nucleotides align to TRBD1. This CDR3 spans 14 amino acids. After removal of 6 bases from V and 7 bases from J, the junction contained 10 bases not matched to a gene. Germline V gene lookup returns CDR1 MNHNY and CDR2 SVGAGI (reference sequence). Here the CDR3 DNA reads TGTGCCAGCAGCCGCGGACAGGGAGGGGGTGGCTACACCTTC. Encoded protein: CASSRGQGGGGYTF.

J is TRBJ1-1 and V is TRBV28, with no clear D. V dropped 7 bases and J dropped 3 bases, with 15 bases sitting between them. The CDR3 extends over 14 amino acids. In germline, CDR1 is MDHEN, CDR2 SYDVKM. This CDR3 is CASNAAGIDTEAFF. The CDR3 nucleotides read TGTGCCAGCAACGCGGCGGGGATTGACACTGAAGCTTTCTTT.

The genes are TRBV2 and TRBJ1-4, with D maybe TRBD1 (5 bases). The germline gives CDR1 SNHLY, CDR2 FYNNEI. The ends were cut back, 11 bases at V and 1 base at J, with 11 bases in the middle. The CDR3 contains 13 residues. CDR3 sequence: CASGRGTNEKLFF. The DNA for the CDR3 is TGTGCCTCTGGGAGGGGAACTAATGAAAAACTGTTTTTT. Based on the CDR3 plus reference TRBV2 and TRBJ1-4, the full variable domain is EPEVTQTPSHQVTQMGQEVILRCVPISNHLYFYWYRQILGQKVEFLVSFYNNEISEKSEIFDDQFSVERPDGSNFTLKIRSTKLEDSAMYFCASGRGTNEKLFFGSGTQLSVL.

This clone was seen only once. The rearrangement joins TRBV2 to TRBJ2-2, with 7 bases aligning to TRBD2. The CDR3 is 13 residues long. CDR1 is SNHLY, CDR2 FYNNEI, per germline. Trimming took 3 bases from V and 7 from J; bases not matched to a gene: 2. The CDR3 sequence is CASSDRGDGELFF. In nucleotides, the CDR3 is TGTGCCAGCAGTGACCGGGGGGACGGGGAGCTGTTTTTT.

The chain employs TRBV19 and TRBJ1-6, with 7 positions matching TRBD1. Germline CDR1 reads LNHDA; CDR2 reads SQIVND (reference sequence). CDR3 length equals 17 residues. J was trimmed by 6 bases and V by 1 base; bases with no gene match: 9. Here the CDR3 reads CASSIGYRGNLNSPLHF. CDR3 coding DNA: TGTGCCAGTAGTATAGGTTACAGGGGAAATCTTAATTCACCCCTCCACTTT.

This clone was seen only once. V gene TRBV9 combines with J gene TRBJ1-2; D call uncertain. V lost 0 bases to trimming and J lost 8 bases, with 14 bases between them. Germline CDR1 SGDLS, CDR2 YYNGEE. The CDR3 covers 14 residues. In nucleotides, the CDR3 is TGTGCCAGCAGCGTAGGGAGGTCCGTGGCGGGCTACACCTTC. Protein sequence: CASSVGRSVAGYTF.

The V gene is TRBV5-1, the J gene TRBJ2-5; possible D gene TRBD1, 6 bases. Deletions cut 3 bases from V and 1 base from J, with 19 bases between. The CDR3 consists of 17 residues. Germline loops: CDR1 SGHRS, CDR2 YFSETQ. CDR3 sequence (DNA): TGCGCCAGCAGCTCCCTAAGGCCAGGGGCGCCCCAAGAGACCCAGTACTTC. Translating gives CASSSLRPGAPQETQYF.

This sequence joins TRBV12-3 or TRBV12-4 and TRBJ1-1, with a possible D match to TRBD1 (5 bases). V was pared by 3 bases and J by 1 base, with 6 bases between. The CDR3 spans 13 residues. This CDR3 is CASSFTGNTEAFF. The CDR3 DNA sequence: TGTGCCAGCAGTTTCACAGGGAACACTGAAGCTTTCTTT.

This clone was detected only once. The rearrangement joins TRBV2 to TRBJ1-1; D call uncertain. Germline values: CDR1 SNHLY, CDR2 FYNNEI. The CDR3 length is 13 residues. Trimming removed 4 bases at V and 5 bases at J, with 11 bases between. In DNA form, the CDR3 reads TGTGCCAGCAGTGGCCACGCGGGAACTGAAGCTTTCTTT. It encodes CASSGHAGTEAFF.

The V and J genes are TRBV2 and TRBJ1-1; D ambiguous. The CDR3 runs 14 residues. Germline V lookup: CDR1 SNHLY, CDR2 FYNNEI. Between the trimmed V and J ends, which lost 0 bases and 8 bases, there was a span of 13 bases. In DNA form, the CDR3 reads TGTGCCAGCAGTGAAGCGCAAGGCAGAGCGGAAGCTTTCTTT. The encoded protein is CASSEAQGRAEAFF.

V gene TRBV5-6 combines with J gene TRBJ1-4, with D possibly being TRBD1 (5 bases). Germline assignment: CDR1 SGHDT and CDR2 YYEEEE. The CDR3 contains 14 residues. The V and J ends lost 3 bases and 5 bases respectively, with 11 bases between them. CDR3 bases: TGTGCCAGCAGCTCGCTGACAGAGAATGAAAAACTGTTTTTT. It is translated as CASSSLTENEKLFF.

This clone was detected once. The J gene is TRBJ1-1, the V gene TRBV7-2; D possibly corresponds to TRBD1 (6 bases). Trimming stripped 8 bases from V and 4 bases from J, with 20 bases between. Germline V lookup: CDR1 SGHTA, CDR2 FQGNSA. The CDR3 runs 15 residues. CDR3 DNA sequence: TGTGCCAGCGTTTCGAACAGGGATTCGGGCACTGAAGCTTTCTTT. Its protein is CASVSNRDSGTEAFF.

About this clone itself: One end of the junction does not line up with germline, which may come from a read error. This chain joins TRBV2 and TRBJ2-7; TRBD2 matches 7 bases. CDR1 is SNHLY and CDR2 is FYNNEI in the germline V gene. The CDR3 is 12 residues long. Here the CDR3 reads CASSEDGGLPRF. The DNA of the CDR3 is TGTGCCAGCAGTGAAGACGGGGGACTACCAAGATTC.

The chain is built from TRBV6-5 and TRBJ2-7, with D unresolved. Trimming took off 6 bases at V and 1 base at J, with 13 bases between the two ends. CDR1 and CDR2 from the germline V gene are MNHEY and SVGAGI. This CDR3 spans 14 amino acids. CDR3 region: CASSLTAQSYEQYF. CDR3 DNA sequence: TGTGCCAGCAGCCTCACGGCACAGTCCTACGAGCAGTACTTC.

The chain joins TRBV10-2 to TRBJ2-7; 7 bases map to TRBD2. V was pared by 8 bases and J by 3 bases, with 10 bases of the junction left unmatched. Germline CDR1 reads WSHSY; CDR2 reads SAAADI. The CDR3 covers 14 residues. CDR3 sequence reads: CASFGGGSHYEQYF. The CDR3 nucleotides read TGCGCCAGCTTTGGGGGAGGGTCCCACTACGAGCAGTACTTC.

The chain employs TRBV29-1 and TRBJ2-7; D call uncertain. CDR1 and CDR2 (germline): SQVTM, ANQGSEA. With 6 bases removed from V and 0 bases from J, the gap between germline ends came to 15 bases. The CDR3 length is 14 residues. CDR3 DNA: TGCAGCGTCCAGTGGGCAGACCGCTCCTACGAGCAGTACTTC. Its protein is CSVQWADRSYEQYF.

This chain's CDR3 is CASSQDPGTGFSGGYTF. As DNA, the CDR3 is TGTGCCAGCAGCCAAGATCCGGGGACAGGGTTCAGCGGTGGCTACACCTTC. This sequence joins TRBV3-1 (or the pseudogene TRBV3-2) and TRBJ1-2; 9 bases line up with TRBD1. CDR3 length: 17 residues. With 0 bases clipped from V and 7 bases from J, the junction kept 12 bases outside the gene matches. CDR1 is LGHDT, CDR2 YNNKEL, per germline (reference sequence).

Only a few counts were recorded for this clone. Other DNA sequences of this sample code for an identical CDR3. This chain links TRBV5-1 with TRBJ1-1, with TRBD1 matching 7 bases. The CDR3 runs 14 residues. The ends lost 0 bases at V and 5 bases at J; junction bases unmatched: 4. The V gene's germline CDR1 is SGHRS and CDR2 YFSETQ. CDR3: CASSLGQGRTEAFF. DNA for the CDR3: TGCGCCAGCAGCTTGGGACAGGGACGTACTGAAGCTTTCTTT.

This chain joins TRBV5-1 and TRBJ1-1; tentatively, D is TRBD1 (5 bases). The germline V gene has CDR1 SGHRS and CDR2 YFSETQ. CDR3 length equals 15 residues. Between the trimmed V and J ends, which lost 1 base and 4 bases, there was a span of 14 bases. CDR3 in amino acids: CASSLLGAVGTEAFF. The CDR3 DNA is TGCGCCAGCAGCTTGTTAGGGGCGGTAGGCACTGAAGCTTTCTTT.